These 18 T cell receptor beta chains were all obtained from the same sample, sequenced in a study of vaccination and CD4 T cells after COVID-19. Treatment noted: roughly 10-day PBMC culture with coronavirus spike peptide pools or control peptides (ViraFEST assay). These CD4+ T cells came from an unexposed donor, sampled before the COVID-19 pandemic (2011-2018). An Oncomine TCR Beta short-read assay was used to sequence the DNA from cultured CD4+ T cells. Genomic DNA extraction was carried out from cultured CD4+ T cells. TCRdb re-analysed the PCR reads in MiXCR, keeping a single row per CDR3 protein. The data contain around 10,000 distinct CDR3 sequences, 25% to 35% of them singletons. These receptors' targets are unknown. Sequences were obtained from CD4+ T cells from blood, cultured in vitro. The receptors were gathered from a human donor in good health.

This clonotype was found a few times. The chain links TRBV20-1 to TRBJ2-7; TRBD1 matches 9 bases. There are 13 residues in the CDR3. V lost 7 bases, J lost 4 bases, and 8 bases stayed unmatched. Germline CDR1 and CDR2: DFQATT and SNEGSKA (reference sequence). The CDR3 nucleotides are TGCAGTGTCGGGGGACAGGGCGTTTACGAGCAGTACTTC. It translates to CSVGGQGVYEQYF.

This clonotype is deemed medium-sized (0.01 to 0.1%). The chain uses TRBV20-1 and TRBJ1-5; 9 bases are a match to TRBD1. Germline CDR1 reads DFQATT; CDR2 reads SNEGSKA (reference sequence). Losses at the gene ends were 5 bases for V and 5 bases for J; bases not matched to a gene: 7. The CDR3 sequence is 14 residues long. This CDR3 is CSAGDRVGDQPQHF. CDR3 nucleotides: TGCAGTGCTGGGGACAGGGTGGGGGATCAGCCCCAGCATTTT.

The chain joins TRBV7-2 to TRBJ2-1; 14 positions agree with TRBD2. The CDR3 is 19 residues long. The junction had 11 bases not matched to a gene; V was cut back by 3 bases and J by 4 bases. Germline V gene lookup returns CDR1 SGHTA and CDR2 FQGNSA. The CDR3 is CASSLGTSGRSLYYNEQFF. The DNA of the CDR3 is TGTGCCAGCAGCTTGGGGACTAGCGGGAGATCTCTGTATTACAATGAGCAGTTCTTC.

The V call is TRBV20-1, the J call TRBJ2-1, with 9 positions matching TRBD2. The assigned J gene may be wrong: the sequence end matches TRBJ2-7 better. The CDR3 consists of 16 residues. Germline CDR1 DFQATT, CDR2 SNEGSKA (reference sequence). The CDR3 coding sequence is TGCAGTGCTAGAGGGCTAGCGGGGTTATCCTACAATGAGCAGTACTTC. As protein: CSARGLAGLSYNEQYF.

The gene calls are TRBV9 and TRBJ2-5; 9 nucleotides line up with TRBD2. Trimming cost V 0 bases and J 1 base; bases outside gene matches: 4. The length of the CDR3 is 16 residues. The V gene's germline CDR1 is SGDLS and CDR2 YYNGEE. CDR3 region: CASSVGLAAIQETQYF. As DNA, the CDR3 is TGTGCCAGCAGCGTAGGACTAGCGGCGATCCAAGAGACCCAGTACTTC. Supplemented by reference TRBV9 and TRBJ2-5, the full variable domain reads DSGVTQTPKHLITATGQRVTLRCSPRSGDLSVYWYQQSLDQGLQFLIQYYNGEERAKGNILERFSAQQFPDLHSELNLSSLELGDSALYFCASSVGLAAIQETQYFGPGTRLLVL.

The CDR3 DNA reads as TGTGCCAGCAGCTCCTTTTGGGGGGCGTCCTACGAGCAGTACTTC. Encoded protein: CASSSFWGASYEQYF. J is TRBJ2-7 and V is TRBV11-2; D may match TRBD1 or TRBD2 (6 bases each). V was trimmed by 4 bases and J by 1 base, leaving 14 bases between them. Germline V gives CDR1 SGHAT, CDR2 FQNNGV. This CDR3 spans 15 amino acids.

The V call is TRBV3-1, the J call TRBJ2-7, with TRBD1 matching over 7 bases. Unmatched junction bases numbered 4, after V lost 1 base and J lost 4 bases. The germline gives CDR1 LGHDT, CDR2 YNNKEL (reference sequence). The CDR3 is made up of 14 amino acids. CDR3 in amino acids: CASSQGYRGYEQYF. In DNA form, the CDR3 reads TGTGCCAGCAGCCAAGGGTACAGGGGATACGAGCAGTACTTC.

This clonotype has a handful of counts. The J gene is TRBJ2-3, the V gene TRBV5-7; D possibly corresponds to TRBD2 (6 bases). TRBV5-7 is assigned to the ORF class and has an uncertain function. This CDR3 is 15 amino acids long. Trimming took 0 bases from V and 2 from J, leaving 10 bases between them. Here the CDR3 DNA reads TGTGCCAGCAGCTTGGGAGCGGACTACACAGATACGCAGTATTTT. It yields the protein CASSLGADYTDTQYF.

This chain connects TRBV7-3 to TRBJ2-1; 8 nucleotides agree with TRBD1. The ends lost 5 bases at V and 9 bases at J; junction bases unmatched: 12. There are 15 residues in the CDR3. Germline V gene sequence: CDR1 SGHTA, CDR2 FQGTGA. This CDR3 reads CASSILGGQGPEQFF. In nucleotides, the CDR3 is TGTGCCAGCAGCATCTTAGGCGGACAGGGTCCTGAGCAGTTCTTC.

This clonotype is medium-sized in the sample. J is TRBJ1-2 and V is TRBV6-1; TRBD1 agrees at 10 bases. Germline V gene sequence: CDR1 MNHNS, CDR2 SASEGT. The J segment lost 3 bases and the V segment lost 0 bases, leaving 4 bases of the junction unmatched. CDR3 length equals 16 residues. The CDR3 DNA reads TGTGCCAGCAGTGAAGCCCGGGACAGGGGTGACTATGGCTACACCTTC. This translates into CASSEARDRGDYGYTF.

The genes are TRBV19 and TRBJ2-7; maybe TRBD2 (5 bases). Trimming removed 5 bases at V and 3 bases at J, with 14 bases between. The germline gives CDR1 LNHDA, CDR2 SQIVND (reference sequence). The CDR3 runs 14 residues. The CDR3 reads CASSLSGPLYEQYF. CDR3 coding DNA: TGTGCCAGTAGTCTCAGCGGACCGCTCTACGAGCAGTACTTC.

This sequence joins TRBV27 and TRBJ2-7; possible D gene TRBD2, 6 bases. The CDR3 consists of 17 residues. Germline loops: CDR1 MNHEY, CDR2 SMNVEV (reference sequence). V was cut by 1 base and J by 2 bases, with 18 bases left in between. The DNA for the CDR3 is TGTGCCAGCAGTTTATTTCCGCTTCGCGGGGATCCCTACGAGCAGTACTTC. Translation: CASSLFPLRGDPYEQYF.

The chain has TRBV5-1 and TRBJ2-7; 8 bases align to TRBD1. CDR1 and CDR2 from the germline V gene are SGHRS and YFSETQ. V gave up 4 bases and J gave up 2 bases; unmatched junction bases: 11. The CDR3 spans 16 residues. The CDR3 sequence is CASSLKDRVETYEQYF. Written as DNA, the CDR3 is TGCGCCAGCAGCCTTAAGGACAGGGTAGAGACCTACGAGCAGTACTTC. The variable domain in full, with the rest retrieved from reference TRBV5-1 and TRBJ2-7, is KAGVTQTPRYLIKTRGQQVTLSCSPISGHRSVSWYQQTPGQGLQFLFEYFSETQRNKGNFPGRFSGRQFSNSRSEMNVSTLELGDSALYLCASSLKDRVETYEQYFGPGTRLTVT.

This clonotype occurred a few times. J is TRBJ1-2 and V is TRBV29-1, with D possibly TRBD1 on 5 matching bases. The CDR3 runs to 12 residues. V shed 3 bases and J shed 3 bases, with 8 bases lying between them. CDR1 and CDR2 (germline): SQVTM, ANQGSEA. The CDR3 reads CSVDWGDYGYTF. The DNA for the CDR3 is TGCAGCGTTGATTGGGGGGACTATGGCTACACCTTC.

This clonotype was counted between two and nine times. The gene calls are TRBV19 and TRBJ1-2; D is possibly TRBD1 (6 bases). Trimming removed 3 bases from V and 2 bases from J, with 13 bases in between. Germline values: CDR1 LNHDA, CDR2 SQIVND (reference sequence). The length of the CDR3 is 15 residues. The CDR3 DNA follows: TGTGCCAGTAGTATGGATTCCGACAGGAACTATGGCTACACCTTC. Protein: CASSMDSDRNYGYTF.

The chain recombines TRBV4-3 with TRBJ2-5; weak D call: TRBD1 (6 bases). The CDR3 runs to 14 residues. V gave up 4 bases and J gave up 0 bases, with 9 bases separating them. Germline lookup yields CDR1 LGHNA and CDR2 YSLEER. The CDR3 nucleotides read TGCGCCAGCAGCCTCACAGGGTACCAAGAGACCCAGTACTTC. Encoded protein: CASSLTGYQETQYF.

This clonotype has a handful of counts. This chain links TRBV24-1 with TRBJ2-7; 8 nucleotides agree with TRBD2. Germline lookup yields CDR1 KGHDR and CDR2 SFDVKD. With 4 bases clipped from V and 6 bases from J, the junction kept 10 bases outside the gene matches. This CDR3 has 15 amino acids. The DNA of the CDR3 is TGTGCCACCAGTGACTCCTCAGCGGGAGTTGGCGAGCAGTACTTC. Its protein is CATSDSSAGVGEQYF.

In its sample, this clonotype was seen a few times. The V gene is TRBV20-1, the J gene TRBJ2-1; a possible D gene is TRBD2 (6 bases). The V end lost 0 bases, the J end lost 0 bases, and 12 bases lay between the germline ends. This CDR3 is built from 16 residues. CDR1 and CDR2 (germline): DFQATT, SNEGSKA (reference sequence). CDR3 bases: TGCAGTGCTAGAGATATGGGGGGTAGCTCCTACAATGAGCAGTTCTTC. It specifies CSARDMGGSSYNEQFF.